A selection of T cell receptor beta chains follows, all from one sample in a study of human T cells and chemical hapten exposure. TCRdb re-derived calls from the RACE reads in MiXCR, one entry per CDR3 protein. The table has about 350,000 distinct CDR3 sequences, about 6% seen once. The sample was whole blood, taken in connection with sensitization to the hapten diphenylcyclopropenone (DPC). These TCRs come from a woman in her late teens or twenties with alopecia areata. Some clones in this sample may be carry-over from other donors' samples. Each CDR3 is given with its conserved first and last residue. D genes are given only for firm matches. Only some rows state a clone size, as once, few, many or a class for expanded clones.

cdr3_aa: CASSHGSVNTEAFF
cdr3_nt: TGTGCCAGCAGTCATGGGTCGGTGAACACTGAAGCTTTCTTT
v_call: TRBV27
j_call: TRBJ1-1
clone_size: few
d_call: NA

cdr3_aa: CSVPGTGPSYNYGYTF
cdr3_nt: TGCAGCGTGCCCGGGACAGGGCCCTCGTATAACTATGGCTACACCTTC
v_call: TRBV29-1
j_call: TRBJ1-2
clone_size: many
d_call: TRBD1

cdr3_aa: CASSQDSASGGPTDTQYF
cdr3_nt: TGCGCCAGCAGCCAAGATTCGGCTAGCGGGGGGCCCACAGATACGCAGTATTTT
v_call: TRBV4-1
j_call: TRBJ2-3
clone_size: few
d_call: TRBD2

cdr3_aa: CASSYSMATGRGGGYTF
cdr3_nt: TGTGCCAGCAGTTACTCGATGGCCACAGGGAGAGGAGGCGGCTACACCTTC
v_call: TRBV6-6
j_call: TRBJ1-2
clone_size: many
d_call: NA

cdr3_aa: CSVSNSWGRGTEAFF
cdr3_nt: TGCAGCGTTTCTAATTCTTGGGGCAGGGGAACTGAAGCTTTCTTT
v_call: TRBV29-1
j_call: TRBJ1-1
clone_size: many
d_call: NA

cdr3_aa: CASSPGLAGNQPQHF
cdr3_nt: TGTGCCAGCAGCCCGGGACTGGCGGGCAATCAGCCCCAGCATTTT
v_call: TRBV7-2
j_call: TRBJ1-5
clone_size: few
d_call: NA

cdr3_aa: CASSFIGGRPEQYF
cdr3_nt: TGTGCCAGCAGTTTCATAGGGGGGAGGCCCGAGCAGTACTTC
v_call: TRBV27
j_call: TRBJ2-7
clone_size: many
d_call: NA

cdr3_aa: CASSALPGANYGYTF
cdr3_nt: TGTGCCAGCAGTGCGCTACCGGGGGCTAACTATGGCTACACCTTC
v_call: TRBV6-4
j_call: TRBJ1-2
clone_size: few
d_call: NA

cdr3_aa: CASSQDWDSSYGYTF
cdr3_nt: TGCGCCAGCAGCCAAGATTGGGATTCTAGCTATGGCTACACCTTC
v_call: TRBV4-3
j_call: TRBJ1-2
clone_size: many
d_call: NA

cdr3_aa: CASSWRGDDEQYF
cdr3_nt: TGCGCCAGCAGCTGGAGGGGTGACGACGAGCAGTACTTC
v_call: TRBV5-1
j_call: TRBJ2-7
clone_size: few
d_call: NA

cdr3_aa: CASSLSQAANYGYTF
cdr3_nt: TGTGCCAGCAGCTTAAGCCAGGCAGCTAACTATGGCTACACCTTC
v_call: TRBV7-8
j_call: TRBJ1-2
clone_size: NA
d_call: NA

cdr3_aa: CASTQGTSGGAYYNEQFF
cdr3_nt: TGTGCCAGTACTCAGGGGACTAGCGGGGGGGCCTACTACAATGAGCAGTTCTTC
v_call: TRBV19
j_call: TRBJ2-1
clone_size: NA
d_call: TRBD2

cdr3_aa: CASSCIGMIGENQPQHF
cdr3_nt: TGTGCCAGCAGTTGCATCGGAATGATCGGTGAAAATCAGCCCCAGCATTTT
v_call: TRBV6-5
j_call: TRBJ1-5
clone_size: many
d_call: NA

cdr3_aa: CASSPGQGDNQPQHF
cdr3_nt: TGTGCCAGCAGCCCTGGACAGGGTGACAATCAGCCCCAGCATTTT
v_call: TRBV7-9
j_call: TRBJ1-5
clone_size: few
d_call: TRBD1

cdr3_aa: CASRYRAGSYNSPLHF
cdr3_nt: TGTGCCAGCAGATACAGGGCTGGCTCCTATAATTCACCCCTCCACTTT
v_call: TRBV28
j_call: TRBJ1-6
clone_size: many
d_call: NA

cdr3_aa: CASSLVMDGISEAFF
cdr3_nt: TGTGCCAGCAGCTTAGTTATGGATGGAATTTCTGAAGCTTTCTTT
v_call: TRBV7-9
j_call: TRBJ1-1
clone_size: many
d_call: NA

cdr3_aa: CASSQGYREDGYTF
cdr3_nt: TGCGCCAGCAGCCAAGGCTACAGGGAAGATGGCTACACCTTC
v_call: TRBV4-3
j_call: TRBJ1-2
clone_size: many
d_call: NA

cdr3_aa: CASQGVGTEAFF
cdr3_nt: TGTGCCAGCCAGGGGGTTGGCACTGAAGCTTTCTTT
v_call: TRBV7-3
j_call: TRBJ1-1
clone_size: many
d_call: TRBD1

cdr3_aa: CASSSPSRSGNTIYF
cdr3_nt: TGTGCCAGCAGCTCCCCGTCACGCTCTGGAAACACCATATATTTT
v_call: TRBV7-9
j_call: TRBJ1-3
clone_size: many
d_call: NA

cdr3_aa: CASSVGPTPPLHF
cdr3_nt: TGTGCCAGCAGCGTAGGTCCCACCCCACCCCTCCACTTT
v_call: TRBV9
j_call: TRBJ1-6
clone_size: few
d_call: NA

cdr3_aa: CASSYSIVGGSRTSADTQYF
cdr3_nt: TGTGCCAGCAGTTACTCCATAGTCGGAGGCTCGCGGACTAGCGCAGATACGCAGTATTTT
v_call: TRBV6-2/TRBV6-3
j_call: TRBJ2-3
clone_size: few
d_call: TRBD2

cdr3_aa: CASSQDTGTGTEAFF
cdr3_nt: TGCGCCAGCAGCCAAGATACAGGGACGGGCACTGAAGCTTTCTTT
v_call: TRBV4-3
j_call: TRBJ1-1
clone_size: many
d_call: NA

cdr3_aa: CASSRTLTAPTNEKLFF
cdr3_nt: TGTGCCAGCAGTCGAACACTGACAGCCCCAACTAATGAAAAACTGTTTTTT
v_call: TRBV12-3/TRBV12-4
j_call: TRBJ1-4
clone_size: many
d_call: NA

cdr3_aa: CATSRDSSTDTQYF
cdr3_nt: TGTGCCACCAGCAGAGACAGCAGCACAGATACGCAGTATTTT
v_call: TRBV15
j_call: TRBJ2-3
clone_size: NA
d_call: NA

cdr3_aa: CATSPGLARGEQFF
cdr3_nt: TGTGCCACCAGTCCGGGACTAGCCCGAGGTGAGCAGTTCTTC
v_call: TRBV24-1
j_call: TRBJ2-1
clone_size: NA
d_call: TRBD2

cdr3_aa: CASRLAGGDEQFF
cdr3_nt: TGTGCCAGCAGGCTAGCGGGGGGCGATGAGCAGTTCTTC
v_call: TRBV6-2/TRBV6-3
j_call: TRBJ2-1
clone_size: many
d_call: TRBD2

cdr3_aa: CASVSSGGSYNEQFF
cdr3_nt: TGTGCCAGCGTCAGTAGCGGGGGGAGCTACAATGAGCAGTTCTTC
v_call: TRBV2
j_call: TRBJ2-1
clone_size: many
d_call: TRBD2

cdr3_aa: CASSLTVDTQYF
cdr3_nt: TGTGCCAGCAGCTTAACGGTCGATACGCAGTATTTT
v_call: TRBV7-3
j_call: TRBJ2-3
clone_size: NA
d_call: NA

cdr3_aa: CASSYSLPGGDTQYF
cdr3_nt: TGTGCCAGCAGTTACTCCTTGCCGGGGGGAGATACGCAGTATTTT
v_call: TRBV6-6
j_call: TRBJ2-3
clone_size: few
d_call: TRBD2